Following are 5 T cell receptor beta chains from one sample sequenced in a study of vaccination and CD4 T cells after COVID-19. In TCRdb, the PCR reads were re-called with MiXCR into one record per CDR3 protein. The data show about 28,000 distinct CDR3 sequences, 50% to 65% seen once. Time point of the sample: late sampling 161 to 241 days after vaccination in a few convalescent patients. Sequencing was performed on CD4+ T cells from blood, taken about 7 months after SARS-CoV-2 vaccination. The receptors stem from a human donor who had recovered from COVID-19.

The genes are TRBV7-3 and TRBJ1-1; D possibly corresponds to TRBD1 (5 bases). Trimming cost V 5 bases and J 0 bases, with 16 bases left between them. The CDR3 spans 16 residues. Germline V gene lookup returns CDR1 SGHTA and CDR2 FQGTGA. This CDR3 reads CASSPGGGSMNTEAFF. The CDR3 DNA reads TGTGCCAGCAGCCCTGGTGGGGGTTCAATGAACACTGAAGCTTTCTTT. The whole variable domain, remainder taken from reference TRBV7-3 and TRBJ1-1, is GAGVSQTPSNKVTEKGKYVELRCDPISGHTALYWYRQSLGQGPEFLIYFQGTGAADDSGLPNDRFFAVRPEGSVSTLKIQRTERGDSAVYLCASSPGGGSMNTEAFFGQGTRLTVV.

The chain uses TRBV6-4 and TRBJ2-3; 8 bases are shared with TRBD2. CDR3 length: 15 amino acids. V trimming: 4 bases; J trimming: 6 bases; junction bases outside the gene matches: 9. Germline V gene data show CDR1 as MRHNA and CDR2 as SNTAGT. DNA for the CDR3: TGTGCCAGCAGTGGGGGGCGGGAGGTGACGGATACGCAGTATTTT. This sequence encodes CASSGGREVTDTQYF.

The chain is built from TRBV7-2 and TRBJ2-5, with a tentative D call TRBD2 (5 bases). Trimming pared 0 bases from V and 5 bases from J, leaving 7 bases between. This CDR3 has 13 residues. Germline V gene sequence: CDR1 SGHTA, CDR2 FQGNSA. This CDR3 reads CASSLARVETQYF. The CDR3, as DNA: TGTGCCAGCAGCTTAGCGAGGGTTGAGACCCAGTACTTC.

This clonotype came up a few times. The V call is TRBV7-6, the J call TRBJ2-5; D may be TRBD2 (5 bases). CDR3 length: 14 amino acids. Germline lookup yields CDR1 SGHVS and CDR2 FNYEAQ. V shed 2 bases and J shed 5 bases, with 12 bases lying between them. This chain's CDR3 is CASSLRLAGETQYF. In nucleotides, the CDR3 is TGTGCCAGCAGCTTACGTCTAGCCGGGGAGACCCAGTACTTC.

The V call is TRBV7-9, the J call TRBJ1-1; D ambiguous. Trimming took off 5 bases at V and 1 base at J, with 17 bases between the two ends. Germline V gene lookup returns CDR1 SEHNR and CDR2 FQNEAQ (reference sequence). The CDR3 loop spans 16 amino acids. The CDR3 DNA is TGTGCCAGCAGCCCCCCCCTCGGGAGAAGGAACACTGAAGCTTTCTTT. Translation: CASSPPLGRRNTEAFF. The full variable domain, in which reference TRBV7-9 and TRBJ1-1 provide the parts outside the CDR3, is DTGVSQNPRHKITKRGQNVTFRCDPISEHNRLYWYRQTLGQGPEFLTYFQNEAQLEKSRLLSDRFSAERPKGSFSTLEIQRTEQGDSAMYLCASSPPLGRRNTEAFFGQGTRLTVV.